These T cell receptor beta chains were read from a single sample in a study of blood T cell repertoires in COVID-19. This table comes from immunoSEQ multiplex PCR, and its TCRdb copy is limited to in-frame clones, with some not included. The sample lists around 280,000 clones, around 90% occurring once. The material sequenced was PBMCs or T cells enriched from blood (not recorded which). These receptor sequences come from a woman aged 18-35 years with acute COVID-19. Both conserved end residues are part of each CDR3. A D gene is named only where the DNA matches it firmly. Size is stated for part of the rows, as once, few or many counts, or as a class when the clone is expanded.

cdr3_aa cdr3_nt v_call d_call j_call clone_size
CASSGGWLTDTQYF TGTGCCAGCAGCGGCGGGTGGCTAACAGATACGCAGTATTTT TRBV9 . TRBJ2-3 .
CASSVYPTGGTVVF TGTGCCAGTAGTGTCTATCCGACCGGCGGGACAGTCGTCTTC TRBV19 . TRBJ2-7 many
CASSQVDRVAKNIQYF TGCGCCAGCAGCCAAGTGGACAGGGTAGCCAAAAACATTCAGTACTTC TRBV4-1 TRBD1 TRBJ2-4 .
CASSAHGGTNTEAFF TGTGCCAGCAGCGCCCATGGGGGGACGAACACTGAAGCTTTCTTT TRBV7-2 . TRBJ1-1 .
CASRTLAESNTGELFF TGTGCCAGCAGGACCCTAGCGGAATCGAACACCGGGGAGCTGTTTTTT TRBV6-6 TRBD2 TRBJ2-2 once
CATSSGLLAGRADTQYF TGTGCCACCAGCAGCGGACTACTAGCGGGAAGGGCAGATACGCAGTATTTT TRBV15 TRBD2 TRBJ2-3 .
CASSLRSGHTDTQYF TGTGCCAGCAGCTTACGATCGGGACACACAGATACGCAGTATTTT TRBV7-2 . TRBJ2-3 .
CASSPPTGVPGTEAFF TGTGCCAGCAGCCCCCCGACAGGGGTTCCCGGCACTGAAGCTTTCTTT TRBV9 TRBD1 TRBJ1-1 .
CASSYGDRGAKNIQYF TGTGCCAGCAGTTACGGCGACAGGGGGGCCAAAAACATTCAGTACTTC TRBV6-5 TRBD1 TRBJ2-4 .
CASSVDGQGADTGELFF TGTGCCAGCAGCGTAGACGGTCAGGGGGCCGACACCGGGGAGCTGTTTTTT TRBV9 TRBD1 TRBJ2-2 .
CASSSGTGGKTNEKLFF TGTGCCAGCAGTTCCGGGACAGGGGGCAAAACTAATGAAAAACTGTTTTTT TRBV6-2/TRBV6-3 TRBD1 TRBJ1-4 .
CASSLTSGAGEGSEQYF TGTGCCAGCAGCTTAACCTCCGGAGCGGGAGAGGGTTCCGAGCAGTACTTC TRBV11-2 TRBD2 TRBJ2-7 .
CASSQQQGTGTQYF TGTGCCAGCAGCCAGCAACAGGGCACCGGGACCCAGTACTTC TRBV3-1/TRBV3-2 . TRBJ2-5 .
CSVEDPLAGDPLNEQFF TGCAGCGTTGAAGATCCCCTAGCGGGAGATCCCCTCAATGAGCAGTTCTTC TRBV29-1 TRBD2 TRBJ2-1 .
CAWSEQGATEAFF TGTGCCTGGAGTGAACAGGGGGCCACTGAAGCTTTCTTT TRBV30 TRBD1 TRBJ1-1 .
CASSQDSTNNSPLHF TGCGCCAGCAGCCAAGACAGTACCAATAATTCACCCCTCCACTTT TRBV4-3 . TRBJ1-6 .
CASSLVAVNQPQHF TGTGCCAGCAGCTTGGTAGCGGTTAATCAGCCCCAGCATTTT TRBV5-8 . TRBJ1-5 .
CASSLAGVGEKLFF TGTGCCAGCAGTTTAGCAGGGGTTGGCGAAAAACTGTTTTTT TRBV27 . TRBJ1-4 .
CASSLYGRGREKLFF TGTGCCAGCAGTTTATACGGCAGGGGACGGGAAAAACTGTTTTTT TRBV27 . TRBJ1-4 .
CASSLGAGYDTDTQYF TGCGCCAGCAGCTTGGGAGCGGGCTACGACACAGATACGCAGTATTTT TRBV5-1 . TRBJ2-3 once
CASSRQAPSYEQYF TGTGCCAGCAGCAGACAGGCCCCCTCCTACGAGCAGTACTTC TRBV13 . TRBJ2-7 .
CASSFTPSGLAGGYNEQFF TGTGCCAGCAGCTTTACACCATCGGGACTAGCGGGAGGGTACAATGAGCAGTTCTTC TRBV7-9 TRBD2 TRBJ2-1 few
CASSFLYRGRGEQYF TGTGCCAGCAGTTTTCTGTACAGGGGGAGGGGCGAGCAGTACTTC TRBV27 . TRBJ2-7 .
CATSRGYQGAFF TGTGCCACCAGCAGAGGATACCAGGGGGCTTTCTTT TRBV15 . TRBJ1-1 .
CASSVEADSYNEQFF TGTGCCAGCAGTGTGGAAGCGGACTCCTACAATGAGCAGTTCTTC TRBV6-4 . TRBJ2-1 .
CASSAQGTTSGYTF TGTGCCAGCAGTGCACAGGGAACTACCTCCGGCTACACCTTC TRBV25-1 . TRBJ1-2 .
CASTPDRPSGEQYF TGTGCCAGCACCCCGGACAGGCCCTCGGGCGAGCAGTACTTC TRBV2 TRBD1 TRBJ2-7 .
CAWSTGGAAFF TGTGCCTGGAGTACAGGGGGCGCAGCTTTCTTT TRBV30 TRBD1 TRBJ1-1 .
CASSLGTVPGLAGHEQYF TGCGCCAGCAGCTTAGGTACGGTACCGGGACTAGCGGGACACGAGCAGTACTTC TRBV5-1 TRBD2 TRBJ2-7 .
CASSGQGAANQPQHF TGTGCCAGCAGCGGACAGGGGGCGGCTAATCAGCCCCAGCATTTT TRBV7-9 TRBD1 TRBJ1-5 .
CASSPQGVGGQPQHF TGTGCCAGCTCACCTCAGGGGGTTGGGGGACAGCCCCAGCATTTT TRBV18 TRBD1 TRBJ1-5 .
CASSLTSNQPQHF TGTGCCAGCAGTTTAACAAGCAATCAGCCCCAGCATTTT TRBV12-3/TRBV12-4 . TRBJ1-5 once